Listed here are 18 T cell receptor beta chains from one sample, sequenced in a study of T cells in Graves' hyperthyroidism and ophthalmopathy. The investigators amplified TCR beta CDR3 regions from RNA transcripts. The study used the HTBI primer set for a first-round RT-PCR of the TCR CDR3. Using its own MiXCR run on the multiplex PCR reads, TCRdb lists one record per CDR3 protein. The sample contains about 400,000 distinct CDR3 sequences, under 15% of which appear only once. The sample was blood. Receptors were obtained from a woman aged 30 to 39 with Graves' hyperthyroidism.

In its sample, this clonotype was seen a few times. The genes are TRBV4-1 and TRBJ2-7; 13 bases align to TRBD2. This CDR3 contains 15 residues. Trimming took 2 bases from V and 6 from J; bases not matched to a gene: 4. The V gene's germline CDR1 is MGHRA and CDR2 YSYEKL. The CDR3 DNA reads TGCGCCAGCAGCCAACGACTAGCGGGAGGTGCCGAGCAGTACTTC. Translated: CASSQRLAGGAEQYF.

This clonotype was seen at least ten times. The chain combines TRBV6-1 with TRBJ2-1; D remains unclear. The V end lost 7 bases, the J end lost 0 bases, and 16 bases lay between the germline ends. CDR1 and CDR2 from the germline V gene are MNHNS and SASEGT. This CDR3 region has 16 residues. CDR3 bases: TGTGCCAGCAACGGCCTCGGCCCGAGCTCCTACAATGAGCAGTTCTTC. Amino acids: CASNGLGPSSYNEQFF.

The V call is TRBV2, the J call TRBJ2-3; D may be TRBD1 (6 bases). Trimming cost V 6 bases and J 1 base, with 14 bases left between them. Germline CDR1 SNHLY, CDR2 FYNNEI. The CDR3 sequence is 15 residues long. CDR3 sequence (DNA): TGTGCCAGCAGCCAAGGTGCAGGGGGCACAGATACGCAGTATTTT. Translating gives CASSQGAGGTDTQYF.

This clonotype has only a few counts. This chain links TRBV4-1 with TRBJ1-2, with a possible D match to TRBD1 (6 bases). The V end was cut by 1 base, the J end by 5 bases, with 17 bases between. This CDR3 comprises 16 residues. Germline CDR1 reads MGHRA; CDR2 reads YSYEKL. The CDR3 DNA reads TGCGCCAGCAGCCAAGGCCAGGGGCCGGAGGGGTATGGCTACACCTTC. Protein sequence: CASSQGQGPEGYGYTF.

V usage is TRBV6-1 and J usage is TRBJ2-3; 7 positions agree with TRBD1. This CDR3 is built from 13 residues. The V gene's germline CDR1 is MNHNS and CDR2 SASEGT. J lost 4 bases, V lost 6 bases, and 4 bases had no gene match. CDR3: CASRRQGPDTQYF. The DNA of the CDR3 is TGTGCCAGCAGACGACAGGGTCCAGATACGCAGTATTTT.

V and J are TRBV20-1 and TRBJ2-7, with D unresolved. The CDR3 is made up of 13 amino acids. From germline, CDR1 is DFQATT and CDR2 SNEGSKA (reference sequence). V dropped 1 base and J dropped 0 bases, with 7 bases sitting between them. The CDR3 nucleotides are TGCAGTGCTAGAGTCCCACCCTCCTACGAGCAGTACTTC. Protein product: CSARVPPSYEQYF.

This clonotype was observed a handful of times. The chain employs TRBV7-2 and TRBJ2-7; TRBD1 matches 9 bases. CDR1 and CDR2 from the germline V gene are SGHTA and FQGNSA. The CDR3 contains 16 residues. Trimming cost V 5 bases and J 1 base; bases outside gene matches: 9. The CDR3 is CASSRTGTGFSYEQYF. The CDR3 nucleotides are TGTGCCAGCAGCCGAACGGGGACAGGGTTTTCCTACGAGCAGTACTTC.

This clonotype was seen repeatedly, ten times or more. The chain combines TRBV20-1 with TRBJ2-1; D is unresolved. Per germline, CDR1 DFQATT and CDR2 SNEGSKA (reference sequence). CDR3 length equals 14 residues. V was clipped by 8 bases and J by 0 bases, with 14 bases between them. The CDR3 DNA reads as TGCAGTCTCCCCCCAGCGTACTCCTACAATGAGCAGTTCTTC. Encoded protein: CSLPPAYSYNEQFF.

Many counts were recorded for this clonotype. The genes are TRBV2 and TRBJ2-7; TRBD1 is a possible D gene (5 bases). Trimming left V 1 base short and J 4 bases short, with 11 bases between. The germline V gene has CDR1 SNHLY and CDR2 FYNNEI. The CDR3 spans 14 residues. CDR3 DNA: TGTGCCAGCAGTGAAGTCCAGGGTGGATACGAGCAGTACTTC. This codes for CASSEVQGGYEQYF.

This clonotype was seen ten or more times. This rearrangement joins TRBV2 to TRBJ2-1; 11 bases map to TRBD2. The V gene end was trimmed by 5 bases and the J gene end by 5 bases; junction bases not matched to a gene: 8. This CDR3 contains 16 residues. CDR1 and CDR2 from the germline V gene are SNHLY and FYNNEI. The CDR3 bases are TGTGCCAGCAGTTATACCGGGACTAGCGGTAACAATGAGCAGTTCTTC. Amino acid sequence: CASSYTGTSGNNEQFF.

For the CDR3, the DNA is TGCGCCAGCAGTGAGTCCGGACTAGCGGGAGTCGCAGATACGCAGTATTTT. Translating gives CASSESGLAGVADTQYF. This rearrangement joins TRBV10-1 to TRBJ2-3; 13 nucleotides line up with TRBD2. V was pared by 0 bases and J by 4 bases, with 4 bases of the junction left unmatched. This CDR3 comprises 17 residues. Looked up from germline, CDR1 is WNHNN and CDR2 is SYGVQD (reference sequence).

The V call is TRBV3-1, the J call TRBJ2-5, with D perhaps assigned TRBD1 or TRBD2 (5 bases each). Deletions cut 3 bases from V and 4 bases from J, with 12 bases between. The CDR3 runs to 14 residues. Germline assignment: CDR1 LGHDT and CDR2 YNNKEL (reference sequence). DNA of the CDR3: TGTGCCAGCAGCCATGGGGGACGGGCAGAGACCCAGTACTTC. Protein product: CASSHGGRAETQYF.

This clonotype was seen a handful of times. The chain combines TRBV5-1 with TRBJ2-1; 10 bases fit TRBD2. The CDR3 covers 15 residues. The junction had 7 bases not matched to a gene; V was cut back by 2 bases and J by 8 bases. The germline V gene has CDR1 SGHRS and CDR2 YFSETQ. The CDR3 loop is CASSFTLAGRDEQFF. The CDR3 DNA is TGCGCCAGCAGCTTCACACTAGCGGGAAGAGATGAGCAGTTCTTC. The whole variable domain, remainder taken from reference TRBV5-1 and TRBJ2-1, is KAGVTQTPRYLIKTRGQQVTLSCSPISGHRSVSWYQQTPGQGLQFLFEYFSETQRNKGNFPGRFSGRQFSNSRSEMNVSTLELGDSALYLCASSFTLAGRDEQFFGPGTRLTVL.

This clonotype was seen many times. This sequence joins TRBV5-1 and TRBJ1-1; D is undetermined. The CDR3 loop spans 14 amino acids. Germline CDR1 SGHRS, CDR2 YFSETQ. The ends were cut back, 0 bases at V and 0 bases at J, with 6 bases in the middle. The CDR3, as DNA: TGCGCCAGCAGCTTGGAACAGCTGAACACTGAAGCTTTCTTT. Protein product: CASSLEQLNTEAFF.

A word on this clonotype: Just one base apart from a much larger clone, this may be a read error. The chain is built from TRBV30 and TRBJ1-6; the D is unclear. Between the trimmed V and J ends, which lost 4 bases and 0 bases, there was a span of 13 bases. Germline V gene data show CDR1 as GTSNPN and CDR2 as SVGIG (reference sequence). This CDR3 has 16 residues. CDR3 in amino acids: CAWTKIGGSYNSPLHF. CDR3 bases: TGTGCCTGGACCAAAATAGGTGGCTCCTATAATTCACCCCTCCACTTT.

This clonotype has ten or more counts. This rearrangement joins TRBV7-9 to TRBJ2-1; no reliable D call. Germline V lookup: CDR1 SEHNR, CDR2 FQNEAQ (reference sequence). Between the trimmed V and J ends, which lost 3 bases and 2 bases, there was a span of 5 bases. The CDR3 covers 13 residues. Here the CDR3 DNA reads TGTGCCAGCAGCTTTCCCACCTACAATGAGCAGTTCTTC. Protein: CASSFPTYNEQFF.

The chain joins TRBV24-1 to TRBJ1-3; TRBD1 aligns across 9 bases. The CDR3 contains 13 residues. Germline loops: CDR1 KGHDR, CDR2 SFDVKD. V was clipped by 9 bases and J by 3 bases; unmatched bases: 2. The CDR3 region is CATQDRGGNTIYF. The CDR3 coding sequence is TGTGCCACCCAGGACAGGGGTGGAAACACCATATATTTT.

This clonotype was seen more than once but under ten times. The genes are TRBV6-1 and TRBJ2-4, with 7 bases matching TRBD2. The CDR3 loop spans 16 amino acids. V lost 3 bases to trimming and J lost 1 base; unmatched junction nucleotides: 6. Germline V gene sequence: CDR1 MNHNS, CDR2 SASEGT. This CDR3 reads CASSDWMREAKNIQYF. The CDR3 nucleotides read TGTGCCAGCAGTGACTGGATGCGGGAGGCCAAAAACATTCAGTACTTC.